This entry lists 17 T cell receptor beta chains sequenced from one sample in a study of siplizumab effects on memory and regulatory T cells. Libraries were prepared by immunoSEQ multiplex PCR; TCRdb keeps only in-frame clonotypes and omits some of them. The sample includes over 100,000 clones, around 90% of them seen just once. Sequencing was done on a sample of Tregs sorted from blood. All receptors come from a human donor in good health.

V is TRBV6-5 and J is TRBJ1-2; 9 bases align to TRBD1. There are 15 residues in the CDR3. CDR1 is MNHEY, CDR2 SVGAGI, per germline. V dropped 2 bases and J dropped 4; count of bases not matched to a gene: 5. The CDR3 region is CASSYRQGETYGYTF. The CDR3 coding sequence is TGTGCCAGCAGTTACCGACAGGGGGAGACCTATGGCTACACCTTC.

The rearrangement links TRBV5-1 to TRBJ1-2, with D unresolved. CDR3 length: 15 amino acids. V lost 4 bases, J lost 4 bases, and 17 bases lay in between. Germline CDR1 is SGHRS and CDR2 is YFSETQ. For the CDR3, the DNA is TGCGCCAGCAGCCCGACTTTTGGGATACCCTATGGCTACACCTTC. Translating gives CASSPTFGIPYGYTF.

This chain joins TRBV19 and TRBJ1-5; D is perhaps TRBD1 (5 bases). The CDR3 consists of 14 residues. Per the germline V gene, CDR1 is LNHDA and CDR2 is SQIVND (reference sequence). With 7 bases removed from V and 3 bases from J, the gap between germline ends came to 13 bases. CDR3 DNA sequence: TGTGCCAGTACCTTCTGGGACCTCAATCAGCCCCAGCATTTT. Translation gives CASTFWDLNQPQHF.

This sequence joins TRBV18 and TRBJ1-1, with 7 nucleotides matching TRBD1. J gave up 2 bases and V 5 bases, and 5 bases lay outside the gene matches. This CDR3 comprises 14 residues. The germline V gene has CDR1 KGHSH and CDR2 LQKENI. The CDR3: CASSTQGLNTEAFF. CDR3 nucleotide sequence: TGTGCCAGCTCAACACAGGGGCTAAACACTGAAGCTTTCTTT.

This rearrangement joins TRBV7-2 to TRBJ2-1, with a tentative D call TRBD1 (6 bases). V lost 5 bases and J lost 9, with 20 bases in between. Germline V CDR1 and CDR2: SGHTA, FQGNSA. CDR3 length equals 15 residues. As DNA, the CDR3 is TGTGCCAGCAGCAAACAGGGATTCTCCTGGGTTGAGCAGTTCTTC. Amino acid sequence: CASSKQGFSWVEQFF. The full variable domain, rest sourced from reference TRBV7-2 and TRBJ2-1, is GAGVSQSPSNKVTEKGKDVELRCDPISGHTALYWYRQSLGQGLEFLIYFQGNSAPDKSGLPSDRFSAERTGGSVSTLTIQRTQQEDSAVYLCASSKQGFSWVEQFFGPGTRLTVL.

As DNA, the CDR3 is TGTGCCAGCAGTTGGCTAGCTGCAGAGACCCAGTACTTC. Amino acids: CASSWLAAETQYF. V usage is TRBV25-1 and J usage is TRBJ2-5; the D gene is possibly TRBD2 (5 bases). The V gene lost 5 bases and the J gene lost 4 bases, with 11 bases spanning the gap. This CDR3 comprises 13 residues. Germline V gives CDR1 MGHDK, CDR2 SYGVNS.

The J gene is TRBJ1-5, the V gene TRBV10-1; D uncertain. V was pared by 3 bases and J by 5 bases, with 8 bases between. CDR3 length equals 13 residues. The germline V gene encodes CDR1 WNHNN and CDR2 SYGVQD (reference sequence). The CDR3 bases are TGCGCCAGCAGTGATACGGTCTATCAGCCCCAGCATTTT. The encoded protein is CASSDTVYQPQHF.

In this sample, this clone turned up once. This rearrangement joins TRBV27 to TRBJ2-1; perhaps TRBD1 as D (5 bases). The CDR3 is 13 residues long. The V end was cut by 5 bases, the J end by 2 bases, with 7 bases between. Germline V CDR1 and CDR2: MNHEY, SMNVEV (reference sequence). CDR3 nucleotides: TGTGCCAGCAGTGTCAGGGCCTACAATGAGCAGTTCTTC. Protein sequence: CASSVRAYNEQFF.

CDR3 nucleotide sequence: TGTGCCAGCAATCGTATAACAGGGGGACCCTACGAGCAGTACTTC. Its protein is CASNRITGGPYEQYF. The gene calls are TRBV5-6 and TRBJ2-7; 8 bases align to TRBD1. Germline V CDR1 and CDR2: SGHDT, YYEEEE. This CDR3 is built from 15 residues. The junction had 10 bases not matched to a gene; V was cut back by 6 bases and J by 2 bases.

The table lists this clone with a count of one. CDR3 in amino acids: CASSHWGRGRTFYEQYF. In DNA form, the CDR3 reads TGTGCCAGCAGCCATTGGGGGAGAGGACGTACCTTCTACGAGCAGTACTTC. The rearrangement links TRBV16 to TRBJ2-7; D is perhaps TRBD1 or TRBD2 (5 bases each). The V gene's germline CDR1 is KGHSY and CDR2 FQNENV. The germline V and J ends were trimmed by 3 bases and 3 bases, with 21 bases remaining between them. CDR3 size: 17 residues.

V gene TRBV15 combines with J gene TRBJ1-1; D is unclear. V lost 3 bases and J 4 bases, leaving 9 bases between the germline ends. The CDR3 runs to 13 residues. In germline, CDR1 is LNHNV, CDR2 YYDKDF (reference sequence). In DNA, the CDR3 is TGTGCCACCAGCAGGGTGTGGGGCACTGAAGCTTTCTTT. Protein sequence: CATSRVWGTEAFF.

The chain is built from TRBV7-6 and TRBJ2-5; D gene uncertain. Germline V CDR1 and CDR2: SGHVS, FNYEAQ. Trimming removed 5 bases at V and 3 bases at J, with 4 bases between. This CDR3 has 11 residues. CDR3 region: CASSVEETQYF. Written as DNA, the CDR3 is TGTGCCAGCAGCGTCGAAGAGACCCAGTACTTC.

The chain has TRBV9 and TRBJ2-5; D is perhaps TRBD2 (6 bases). CDR3 size: 14 residues. Trimming removed 3 bases at V and 4 bases at J, with 13 bases between. Per germline, CDR1 SGDLS and CDR2 YYNGEE. Written as DNA, the CDR3 is TGTGCCAGCAGCGCCTGGCCGGAGGGAGAGACCCAGTACTTC. Protein: CASSAWPEGETQYF.

The rearrangement links TRBV5-1 to TRBJ2-3; D is perhaps TRBD1 or TRBD2 (5 bases each). This CDR3 contains 12 residues. The germline CDR1 and CDR2 sequences are SGHRS and YFSETQ. V was pared by 4 bases and J by 6 bases, with 9 bases between. The CDR3 sequence is CASSLREDTQYF. As DNA, the CDR3 is TGCGCCAGCAGCCTCAGGGAGGATACGCAGTATTTT. The whole variable domain, filled in from reference TRBV5-1 and TRBJ2-3, reads KAGVTQTPRYLIKTRGQQVTLSCSPISGHRSVSWYQQTPGQGLQFLFEYFSETQRNKGNFPGRFSGRQFSNSRSEMNVSTLELGDSALYLCASSLREDTQYFGPGTRLTVL.

The chain employs TRBV5-1 and TRBJ1-6; no clear D gene. The germline V and J ends were trimmed by 0 bases and 9 bases, with 7 bases remaining between them. The CDR3 spans 13 residues. Germline CDR1 reads SGHRS; CDR2 reads YFSETQ. CDR3 protein: CASSLALGSPLHF. CDR3 in DNA: TGCGCCAGCAGCTTGGCTCTCGGTTCACCCCTCCACTTT.

The V call is TRBV12-5, the J call TRBJ2-1; 11 bases agree with TRBD2. The CDR3 totals 17 residues. Unmatched junction bases numbered 10, after V lost 2 bases and J lost 7 bases. CDR1 LGHNT and CDR2 FRNRAP come from the germline V gene. CDR3 sequence reads: CASGLMKVAGGGNEQFF. Here the CDR3 DNA reads TGTGCTAGTGGTTTGATGAAAGTAGCGGGAGGGGGTAATGAGCAGTTCTTC. The whole variable domain, filled in from reference TRBV12-5 and TRBJ2-1, reads DARVTQTPRHKVTEMGQEVTMRCQPILGHNTVFWYRQTMMQGLELLAYFRNRAPLDDSGMPKDRFSAEMPDATLATLKIQPSEPRDSAVYFCASGLMKVAGGGNEQFFGPGTRLTVL.

The rearrangement uses TRBV6-5 and TRBJ2-5; D is possibly TRBD1 (5 bases). V was pared by 8 bases and J by 12 bases, with 19 bases between. Germline assignment: CDR1 MNHEY and CDR2 SVGAGI. The CDR3 is made up of 12 amino acids. The CDR3 loop is CASRWQGSTEYF. The DNA of the CDR3 is TGTGCCAGCCGGTGGCAGGGTTCTACGGAGTACTTC.